The clone carrying this T cell receptor (beta chain) turned up a few times. This entry comes from a study of blood T cell repertoires in COVID-19. Some clones are missing from TCRdb's copy, which holds only in-frame ones; the method was immunoSEQ multiplex PCR. The sample lists 110,000 or so clones, about 85% occurring once. V lost 0 bases and J lost 4, with 11 bases in between. CDR3 length equals 15 residues. Germline CDR1 reads SGHKS; CDR2 reads YYEKEE (reference sequence). The chain is built from TRBV5-5 and TRBJ1-5; TRBD1 might be the D (6 bases). Sequencing was done on a sample of peripheral blood. This sequence originates from a man aged 50 to 60 with acute or convalescent COVID-19. The CDR3: CASSLGRTANQPQHF. The CDR3 bases are TGTGCCAGCAGCTTGGGGCGGACAGCTAATCAGCCCCAGCATTTT.